This entry features one T cell receptor (beta chain) sequence. Its antigen is undetermined. Some clones are missing from TCRdb's copy, which holds only in-frame ones; the method was immunoSEQ multiplex PCR. The sample includes around 80,000 clones, approximately 88% of them seen just once. The CDR3 spans 14 residues. V was clipped by 2 bases and J by 0 bases, with 6 bases between them. CDR1 and CDR2 (germline): SGHNT, YENEEA. The sample comes from a study of OX40 agonist ivuxolimab in advanced cancers. Study at large: All patients had ivuxolimab intravenously every 2 weeks at 0.01 to 10 mg/kg. The dose-escalation group included hepatocellular carcinoma, melanoma, renal cell carcinoma and head and neck cancer. Points from the study as a whole: At 0.1 to 3.0 mg/kg, clonal expansion of CD4+ and CD8+ blood T cells had occurred by week 6.

The chain joins TRBV11-3 to TRBJ2-3; maybe TRBD1 (6 bases). Sequencing was performed on CD4+ or CD8+ T cells sorted from blood, taken in a trial of the OX40 agonist ivuxolimab. The sequence was collected from an adult with an advanced solid tumor such as melanoma, head and neck, liver or kidney cancer. Here the CDR3 DNA reads TGTGCCAGCAGCTTAACAGGGAGCACAGATACGCAGTATTTT. Amino acid sequence: CASSLTGSTDTQYF.